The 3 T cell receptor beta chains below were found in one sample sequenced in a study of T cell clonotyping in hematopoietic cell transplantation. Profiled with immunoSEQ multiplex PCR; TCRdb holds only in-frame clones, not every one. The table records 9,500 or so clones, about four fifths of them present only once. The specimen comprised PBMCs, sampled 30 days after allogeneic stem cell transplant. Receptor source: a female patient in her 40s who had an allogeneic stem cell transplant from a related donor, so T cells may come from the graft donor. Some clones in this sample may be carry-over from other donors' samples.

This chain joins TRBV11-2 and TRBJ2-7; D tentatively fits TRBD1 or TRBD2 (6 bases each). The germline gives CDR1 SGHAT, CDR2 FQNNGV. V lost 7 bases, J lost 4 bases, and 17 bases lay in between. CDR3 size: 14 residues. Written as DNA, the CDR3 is TGTGCCAGCACCTCCCGGGGGCTTCTATACGAGCAGTACTTC. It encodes CASTSRGLLYEQYF. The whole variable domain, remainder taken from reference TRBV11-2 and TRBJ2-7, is EAGVAQSPRYKIIEKRQSVAFWCNPISGHATLYWYQQILGQGPKLLIQFQNNGVVDDSQLPKDRFSAERLKGVDSTLKIQPAKLEDSAVYLCASTSRGLLYEQYFGPGTRLTVT.

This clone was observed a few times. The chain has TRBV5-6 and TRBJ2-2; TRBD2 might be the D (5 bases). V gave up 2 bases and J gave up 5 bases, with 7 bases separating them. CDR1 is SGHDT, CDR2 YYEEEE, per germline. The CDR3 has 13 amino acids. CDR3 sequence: CASSFGETGELFF. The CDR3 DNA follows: TGTGCCAGCAGCTTTGGGGAGACCGGGGAGCTGTTTTTT.

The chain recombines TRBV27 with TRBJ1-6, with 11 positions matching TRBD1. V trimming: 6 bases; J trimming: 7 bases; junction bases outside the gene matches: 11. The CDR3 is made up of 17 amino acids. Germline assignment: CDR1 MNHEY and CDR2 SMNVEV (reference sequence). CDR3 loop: CASRTPRTGGLNSPLHF. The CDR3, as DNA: TGTGCCAGCAGAACTCCTCGGACAGGGGGCTTGAATTCACCCCTCCACTTT.